The 16 T cell receptor beta chains presented below share a single source sample, sequenced in a study of blood T cell repertoires in COVID-19. Profiled with immunoSEQ multiplex PCR; TCRdb holds only in-frame clones, not every one. This table has around 120,000 clones, around 80% appearing once. The sequenced sample was peripheral blood. The receptors derive from a man aged 65-85 years with active or convalescent COVID-19.

The chain recombines TRBV7-9 with TRBJ2-5; D perhaps matches TRBD2 (6 bases). V lost 0 bases to trimming and J lost 1 base, with 9 bases between them. CDR3 length: 15 residues. Germline loops: CDR1 SEHNR, CDR2 FQNEAQ (reference sequence). DNA of the CDR3: TGTGCCAGCAGCTTAGCTCGCGGGGCCCAAGAGACCCAGTACTTC. Its protein product is CASSLARGAQETQYF. Filled out from reference TRBV7-9 and TRBJ2-5, the complete variable domain reads DTGVSQNPRHKITKRGQNVTFRCDPISEHNRLYWYRQTLGQGPEFLTYFQNEAQLEKSRLLSDRFSAERPKGSFSTLEIQRTEQGDSAMYLCASSLARGAQETQYFGPGTRLLVL.

V is TRBV5-1 and J is TRBJ2-7; 10 bases align to TRBD1. The J segment lost 5 bases and the V segment lost 0 bases, leaving 5 bases of the junction unmatched. CDR3 length equals 15 residues. CDR1 is SGHRS, CDR2 YFSETQ, per germline. The CDR3 sequence is CASSLGQGAGDEQYF. The CDR3 region has the DNA TGCGCCAGCAGCTTGGGACAGGGGGCAGGTGACGAGCAGTACTTC.

The chain joins TRBV5-1 to TRBJ2-2; TRBD1 matches at 8 bases. CDR3 size: 16 residues. CDR1 is SGHRS and CDR2 is YFSETQ in the germline V gene. Trimming removed 4 bases from V and 6 bases from J; junction bases left unmatched: 11. The CDR3 spells CASSLGQGNLAGELFF. The CDR3 nucleotides read TGCGCCAGCAGCCTCGGACAGGGAAATTTGGCCGGGGAGCTGTTTTTT.

V usage is TRBV29-1 and J usage is TRBJ2-5, with 8 bases matching TRBD2. The ends lost 4 bases at V and 1 base at J; junction bases unmatched: 2. The CDR3 has 13 residues. Germline CDR1 SQVTM, CDR2 ANQGSEA. CDR3 sequence reads: CSVVRGAQETQYF. For the CDR3, the DNA is TGCAGCGTTGTGCGGGGGGCCCAAGAGACCCAGTACTTC.

The chain is built from TRBV7-2 and TRBJ2-7, with 8 bases identical to TRBD2. This CDR3 contains 14 residues. The trim removed 5 bases at V and 0 bases at J, leaving 3 bases unmatched. From germline, CDR1 is SGHTA and CDR2 FQGNSA. The CDR3 coding sequence is TGTGCCAGCAGCAGTAGCGGGACCTCCTACGAGCAGTACTTC. This encodes CASSSSGTSYEQYF.

V is TRBV6-5 and J is TRBJ1-1; TRBD1 aligns across 7 bases. CDR1 is MNHEY, CDR2 SVGAGI, per germline. The CDR3 spans 15 residues. After removal of 2 bases from V and 2 bases from J, the junction contained 5 bases not matched to a gene. Written as DNA, the CDR3 is TGTGCCAGCAGTTACAAGGGGACAGTTAACACTGAAGCTTTCTTT. Translating it yields CASSYKGTVNTEAFF.

The V call is TRBV10-3, the J call TRBJ2-5; 9 nucleotides match TRBD1. J gave up 5 bases and V 3 bases, and 7 bases lay outside the gene matches. Germline CDR1 reads ENHRY; CDR2 reads SYGVKD. The CDR3 is 15 residues long. The CDR3 region has the DNA TGTGCCATCAGTGATACACAGGGGGCTGGGGAGACCCAGTACTTC. It yields the protein CAISDTQGAGETQYF.

There are a few counts of this clone. This sequence joins TRBV30 and TRBJ1-2, with a tentative D call TRBD1 (5 bases). V dropped 1 base and J dropped 0 bases, with 9 bases sitting between them. Germline lookup yields CDR1 GTSNPN and CDR2 SVGIG (reference sequence). This CDR3 is built from 14 residues. The chain's CDR3 is CAWSAQTANYGYTF. The DNA for the CDR3 is TGTGCCTGGAGTGCCCAGACAGCTAACTATGGCTACACCTTC.

The rearrangement links TRBV30 to TRBJ1-1; TRBD1 aligns across 7 bases. V trimming: 3 bases; J trimming: 0 bases; junction bases outside the gene matches: 7. Germline-derived CDR1 and CDR2 are GTSNPN and SVGIG (reference sequence). The CDR3 sequence is 15 residues long. As DNA, the CDR3 is TGTGCCTGGAGGAAGGCAGGGGGTATGAACACTGAAGCTTTCTTT. As protein: CAWRKAGGMNTEAFF.

The rearrangement uses TRBV29-1 and TRBJ2-5; 8 bases fit TRBD1. The CDR3 has 13 amino acids. J gave up 4 bases and V 6 bases, and 7 bases lay outside the gene matches. Germline loops: CDR1 SQVTM, CDR2 ANQGSEA. The CDR3 bases are TGCAGCGTCGGGCAGGGGGCGAGAGAGACCCAGTACTTC. Translated, it gives CSVGQGARETQYF.

This clone was observed a few times. The rearrangement uses TRBV13 and TRBJ2-1, with TRBD2 matching over 11 bases. Germline V gene data show CDR1 as PRHDT and CDR2 as FYEKMQ (reference sequence). The CDR3 sequence is 16 residues long. The J segment lost 7 bases and the V segment lost 5 bases, leaving 10 bases of the junction unmatched. The CDR3 is CASSQTSGDFFNEQFF. The CDR3, as DNA: TGTGCCAGCAGCCAGACTAGCGGGGACTTCTTTAATGAGCAGTTCTTC.

This sequence joins TRBV29-1 and TRBJ2-3, with 11 bases aligning to TRBD2. The germline gives CDR1 SQVTM, CDR2 ANQGSEA. CDR3 size: 18 residues. V trimming: 5 bases; J trimming: 4 bases; junction bases outside the gene matches: 17. The CDR3 nucleotides read TGCAGCGTTCCGGGACAGTTTGTTCTAGCGGGGGGCTCAGATACGCAGTATTTT. This codes for CSVPGQFVLAGGSDTQYF.

The sample holds one count of this clone. The chain is built from TRBV5-1 and TRBJ1-6; D is ambiguous. The V and J ends lost 0 bases and 6 bases respectively, with 4 bases between them. This CDR3 region has 13 residues. Germline loops: CDR1 SGHRS, CDR2 YFSETQ. The DNA for the CDR3 is TGCGCCAGCAGCTTGGACAGTAATTCACCCCTCCACTTT. Its protein product is CASSLDSNSPLHF.

The chain links TRBV6-5 to TRBJ2-7; 9 bases agree with TRBD2. Losses at the gene ends were 5 bases for V and 4 bases for J; bases not matched to a gene: 9. Germline V gene lookup returns CDR1 MNHEY and CDR2 SVGAGI. There are 15 residues in the CDR3. The CDR3 loop is CASSLSSGTFYEQYF. In DNA, the CDR3 is TGTGCCAGCAGTCTATCTAGCGGGACCTTTTACGAGCAGTACTTC.

The rearrangement uses TRBV5-1 and TRBJ1-1, with a possible D match to TRBD1 (6 bases). Trimming cost V 5 bases and J 3 bases, with 8 bases left between them. The CDR3 loop spans 12 amino acids. Germline CDR1 and CDR2: SGHRS and YFSETQ. CDR3 nucleotides: TGCGCCAGCAGACGACAGGACACTGAAGCTTTCTTT. Translated, it gives CASRRQDTEAFF.

DNA of the CDR3: TGTGCCAGTAGTATTGGCCAGGGTGGGAATTCACCCCTCCACTTT. Translated, it gives CASSIGQGGNSPLHF. This chain uses TRBV19 with TRBJ1-6; D possibly corresponds to TRBD1 (5 bases). The CDR3 totals 15 residues. The germline gives CDR1 LNHDA, CDR2 SQIVND (reference sequence). The germline V and J ends were trimmed by 3 bases and 7 bases, with 13 bases remaining between them.